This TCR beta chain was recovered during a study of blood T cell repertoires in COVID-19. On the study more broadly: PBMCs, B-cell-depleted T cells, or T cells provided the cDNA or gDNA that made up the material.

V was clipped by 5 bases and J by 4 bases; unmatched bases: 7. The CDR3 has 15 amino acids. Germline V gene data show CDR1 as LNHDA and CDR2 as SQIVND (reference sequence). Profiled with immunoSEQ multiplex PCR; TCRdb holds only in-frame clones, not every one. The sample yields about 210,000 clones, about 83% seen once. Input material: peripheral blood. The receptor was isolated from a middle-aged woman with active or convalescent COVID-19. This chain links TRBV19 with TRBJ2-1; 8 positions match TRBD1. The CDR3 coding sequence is TGTGCCAGTAGTGCCGGACAGGGAGTATACAATGAGCAGTTCTTC. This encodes CASSAGQGVYNEQFF.